The T cell receptor (beta chain) described here comes from a study of blood T cell repertoires in COVID-19. At the level of the study: Sites in the United States, Italy and Spain provided acute and convalescent COVID-19 samples.

This CDR3 contains 18 residues. V was clipped by 5 bases and J by 1 base; unmatched bases: 14. CDR1 and CDR2 from the germline V gene are SGHNT and YYREEE (reference sequence). This clone was detected only a few times. In the original workflow: Reference gene primer amplification gave nucleated cell count estimates. Here immunoSEQ multiplex PCR was the method, and the copy in TCRdb shows in-frame clones only, minus some. From that table come the V and J calls and clone size; the DNA was used to work out D and trimming. The sample shows some 200,000 clones, 70% to 90% of them seen only once. The chain is built from TRBV5-4 and TRBJ2-3; 9 nucleotides agree with TRBD2. The clonotype was recovered from a man between 45 and 60 years old with COVID-19, enrolled during active disease. The specimen was peripheral blood. The CDR3 DNA reads TGTGCCAGCAGACCCGGGACTAGCCGATCTGTGGGCACAGATACGCAGTATTTT. The encoded protein is CASRPGTSRSVGTDTQYF.